The next 20 T cell receptor beta chains were all read from a single sample in a study of blood T cell repertoires in COVID-19. Libraries were prepared by immunoSEQ multiplex PCR; TCRdb keeps only in-frame clonotypes and omits some of them. The table has about 300,000 clones, about 85% seen once. Sequences were obtained from PBMCs or T cells enriched from blood (not recorded which). Source of these receptors: a woman aged 25 to 39 who had been exposed to COVID-19.

J is TRBJ2-3 and V is TRBV7-8; D gene uncertain. The germline V and J ends were trimmed by 5 bases and 5 bases, with 8 bases remaining between them. Germline-derived CDR1 and CDR2 are SGHVS and FQNEAQ. The CDR3 has 12 amino acids. CDR3 bases: TGTGCCAGCAGCCAGACTCGAGATACGCAGTATTTT. It yields the protein CASSQTRDTQYF. Based on the CDR3 plus reference TRBV7-8 and TRBJ2-3, the full variable domain is GAGVSQSPRYKVAKRGQDVALRCDPISGHVSLFWYQQALGQGPEFLTYFQNEAQLDKSGLPSDRFFAERPEGSVSTLKIQRTQQEDSAVYLCASSQTRDTQYFGPGTRLTVL.

A few counts support this clone. The chain recombines TRBV29-1 with TRBJ1-1, with D hard to call. Deletions cut 7 bases from V and 10 bases from J, with 19 bases between. The germline V gene has CDR1 SQVTM and CDR2 ANQGSEA. This CDR3 region has 12 residues. CDR3 in amino acids: CSAPSEWGGAFF. CDR3 DNA sequence: TGCAGCGCCCCAAGTGAATGGGGAGGAGCTTTCTTT.

This chain joins TRBV11-2 and TRBJ2-7, with TRBD1 matching 8 bases. CDR3 size: 16 residues. V gave up 5 bases and J gave up 3 bases; unmatched junction bases: 12. CDR1 is SGHAT and CDR2 is FQNNGV in the germline V gene. The CDR3 DNA is TGTGCCAGCAGCGGGAGAATACCAGGGGGCTACTACGAGCAGTACTTC. Its protein is CASSGRIPGGYYEQYF.

This clone was observed a few times. The V call is TRBV5-1, the J call TRBJ2-3; D is perhaps TRBD2 (5 bases). Deletions cut 2 bases from V and 0 bases from J, with 13 bases between. CDR1 and CDR2 from the germline V gene are SGHRS and YFSETQ. The CDR3 covers 16 residues. The DNA of the CDR3 is TGCGCCAGCAGCTTAGGCCTAGCCCAGAGCACAGATACGCAGTATTTT. Its translation: CASSLGLAQSTDTQYF.

This chain links TRBV19 with TRBJ2-7; 8 bases align to TRBD1. The CDR3 has 13 residues. V shed 7 bases and J 8 bases; nucleotides not matched to a gene: 10. Per germline, CDR1 LNHDA and CDR2 SQIVND (reference sequence). The CDR3: CASKETGEFQQYF. The CDR3 DNA reads TGTGCCAGTAAGGAGACAGGGGAGTTTCAGCAGTACTTC.

The chain recombines TRBV30 with TRBJ2-3; 9 nucleotides line up with TRBD1. The CDR3 length is 15 residues. V lost 5 bases and J lost 0; bases outside the gene matches: 6. The germline V gene encodes CDR1 GTSNPN and CDR2 SVGIG (reference sequence). The CDR3 nucleotides are TGTGCCTGGGGTGGGACAGGGTTCAGCACAGATACGCAGTATTTT. Translated: CAWGGTGFSTDTQYF.

This sequence joins TRBV18 and TRBJ2-6; 7 nucleotides agree with TRBD1. CDR3 length: 18 amino acids. The V and J ends lost 5 bases and 2 bases, in that order; junction bases with no gene match: 12. Germline V gene data show CDR1 as KGHSH and CDR2 as LQKENI. CDR3: CASSFTDRTNAGANVLTF. In DNA, the CDR3 is TGTGCCAGCTCATTTACGGACAGGACGAACGCTGGGGCCAACGTCCTGACTTTC.

The chain carries TRBV7-3 and TRBJ2-7; TRBD1 matches 8 bases. The CDR3 length is 15 residues. J was trimmed by 3 bases and V by 1 base; bases with no gene match: 5. CDR1 is SGHTA, CDR2 FQGTGA, per germline. The CDR3 sequence: CASSLIVGTGYEQYF. The CDR3 DNA follows: TGTGCCAGCAGCTTAATCGTCGGGACAGGCTACGAGCAGTACTTC. Full variable domain (outside the CDR3, taken from reference TRBV7-3 and TRBJ2-7): GAGVSQTPSNKVTEKGKYVELRCDPISGHTALYWYRQSLGQGPEFLIYFQGTGAADDSGLPNDRFFAVRPEGSVSTLKIQRTERGDSAVYLCASSLIVGTGYEQYFGPGTRLTVT.

This clone was picked up a small number of times. In nucleotides, the CDR3 is TGTGCCAGCAGTGAAAACTCGCGAGGGGGAAATGAGCAGTTCTTC. Translating it yields CASSENSRGGNEQFF. The chain is built from TRBV2 and TRBJ2-1; the D gene is possibly TRBD1 (6 bases). V was cut by 2 bases and J by 7 bases, with 15 bases left in between. The germline CDR1 and CDR2 sequences are SNHLY and FYNNEI. There are 15 residues in the CDR3.

The sample holds many counts of this clone. This chain joins TRBV10-3 and TRBJ1-2, with 10 bases fitting TRBD1. The CDR3 contains 16 residues. Germline trimming cut 7 bases from V and 2 bases from J; bases unmatched to any gene: 10. Per germline, CDR1 ENHRY and CDR2 SYGVKD. The CDR3 loop reads CAIMATGGYTNYGYTF. The CDR3 DNA sequence: TGTGCCATCATGGCGACAGGGGGCTATACAAACTATGGCTACACCTTC.

The CDR3 coding sequence is TGTGCCAGCAGCATTCCCCTTCGTTGTCAGGGTAGATACAGTGAGCAGTTCTTC. Translated: CASSIPLRCQGRYSEQFF. V is TRBV21-1 and J is TRBJ2-1; the listed D gene, TRBD1, was not tested against the DNA. TRBV21-1 is marked as a pseudogene. There are 18 residues in the CDR3.

This CDR3 reads CASTAGLAYYNEQFF. CDR3 in DNA: TGTGCCAGCACTGCAGGACTAGCGTACTACAATGAGCAGTTCTTC. The gene calls are TRBV7-2 and TRBJ2-1; 9 positions agree with TRBD2. In germline, CDR1 is SGHTA, CDR2 FQGNSA. V lost 7 bases to trimming and J lost 3 bases; unmatched junction nucleotides: 7. The CDR3 totals 15 residues.

A single count supports this clone. The chain combines TRBV5-8 with TRBJ2-3; maybe TRBD2 (5 bases). Germline V lookup: CDR1 SGHTS, CDR2 YDEGEE. This CDR3 has 18 amino acids. Trimming stripped 1 base from V and 2 bases from J, with 20 bases between. The CDR3 DNA reads as TGTGCCAGCAGCTTGTTTTTCGGGGATAAGGAAACCACAGATACGCAGTATTTT. It yields the protein CASSLFFGDKETTDTQYF.

The V call is TRBV2, the J call TRBJ2-7; D perhaps matches TRBD2 (5 bases). The CDR3 has 14 amino acids. Trimming shortened V by 10 bases and J by 3 bases, and 19 bases separated the two germline ends. The germline CDR1 and CDR2 sequences are SNHLY and FYNNEI. CDR3 sequence (DNA): TGTGCCATCAACCACATGACGGGGAACTACGAGCAGTACTTC. This gives the protein CAINHMTGNYEQYF.

The V call is TRBV7-8, the J call TRBJ2-7; weak D call: TRBD1 (6 bases). The length of the CDR3 is 15 residues. V was cut by 3 bases and J by 3 bases, with 15 bases left in between. The germline gives CDR1 SGHVS, CDR2 FQNEAQ. The CDR3 region has the DNA TGTGCCAGCAGCTTGTTGGTGGGGGCAGACTACGAGCAGTACTTC. Protein: CASSLLVGADYEQYF.

The chain has TRBV3-1 (or the pseudogene TRBV3-2) and TRBJ1-6, with 9 nucleotides matching TRBD1. This CDR3 is built from 13 residues. The V gene end was trimmed by 4 bases and the J gene end by 10 bases; junction bases not matched to a gene: 2. Per germline, CDR1 LGHDT and CDR2 YNNKEL (reference sequence). This chain's CDR3 is CASSRDRASPLHF. Written as DNA, the CDR3 is TGTGCCAGCAGCCGGGACAGGGCATCACCCCTCCACTTT.

This clone was seen just once. The chain carries TRBV19 and TRBJ2-4; D possibly corresponds to TRBD1 (5 bases). The germline V gene encodes CDR1 LNHDA and CDR2 SQIVND (reference sequence). The germline V and J ends were trimmed by 3 bases and 4 bases, with 10 bases remaining between them. The CDR3 has 14 residues. CDR3 in DNA: TGTGCCAGTAGTATTATCGCAGGGAAAAACATTCAGTACTTC. Residues: CASSIIAGKNIQYF.

The V call is TRBV2, the J call TRBJ1-4; 7 bases are a match to TRBD1. CDR3 length: 16 amino acids. Germline values: CDR1 SNHLY, CDR2 FYNNEI. Trimming cost V 2 bases and J 5 bases; bases outside gene matches: 8. This CDR3 is CASSELQGPRNEKLFF. CDR3 nucleotide sequence: TGTGCCAGCAGTGAACTACAGGGGCCGAGGAATGAAAAACTGTTTTTT.

The gene calls are TRBV5-1 and TRBJ2-7; a weak D match, TRBD2 (6 bases). Germline CDR1 reads SGHRS; CDR2 reads YFSETQ. The CDR3 is 14 amino acids. With 5 bases removed from V and 1 base from J, the gap between germline ends came to 13 bases. CDR3 loop: CASRRDAASYEQYF. DNA for the CDR3: TGCGCCAGCAGGCGGGACGCGGCGTCCTACGAGCAGTACTTC.

The J gene is TRBJ2-7, the V gene TRBV28; 7 bases fit TRBD2. The CDR3 length is 14 residues. Trimming at V came to 6 bases and at J to 3 bases, leaving 8 bases not matched to a gene. Per the germline V gene, CDR1 is MDHEN and CDR2 is SYDVKM. Here the CDR3 reads CASSRAGTGYEQYF. The CDR3, as DNA: TGTGCCAGCAGCCGAGCGGGAACGGGCTACGAGCAGTACTTC.